This T cell receptor (beta chain) was observed in a study of T cells in Graves' hyperthyroidism and ophthalmopathy. Study as a whole: Peripheral blood was collected at initial diagnosis, before any treatment. Points from the study as a whole: Peripheral blood also featured most of the thyroid clonotypes expanded above 0.001.

As regards this clonotype: Its antigen remains unidentified.

Between the trimmed V and J ends, which lost 2 bases and 3 bases, there was a span of 14 bases. CDR3 length: 16 amino acids. The germline gives CDR1 LNHDA, CDR2 SQIVND (reference sequence). Amplified regions were TCR beta CDR3 sequences from RNA transcripts. First-round RT-PCR of the TCR CDR3 relied on the HTBI primer set. TCRdb re-called the multiplex PCR reads through MiXCR, storing one row per CDR3 protein. Of under 550,000 distinct CDR3 sequences in the sample, nearly 20% are singletons; the top ten hold roughly 50%. Patients with uncontrolled infections, other autoimmune diseases, pregnancy or lactation were excluded.

The chain combines TRBV19 with TRBJ2-1; possible D gene TRBD1, 5 bases. The origin of this receptor is a man aged 35 to 55 with Graves' ophthalmopathy. Source material: blood. The DNA for the CDR3 is TGTGCCAGTAGTATACACCAGGGTGTCGTCTACAATGAGCAGTTCTTC. This gives the protein CASSIHQGVVYNEQFF.